This is a list of T cell receptor beta chains from one sample in a study of T cells after yellow fever vaccination. TCRdb independently ran MiXCR on the 5' RACE reads; one entry per CDR3 protein. The table shows 300,000 or so distinct CDR3 sequences, with about 7.8% occurring only once. This specimen consisted of PBMCs, obtained roughly 45 days after the first yellow fever vaccination. Receptors were obtained from a man younger than 30 who received the YFV17D yellow fever vaccine. Each CDR3 is given with its conserved first and last residue. D genes are given only for firm matches. Rows give clone size only sometimes, using once, few, many, or a class for an expanded clone.

clone size	D gene	V gene	J gene	CDR3 DNA	CDR3 protein
few	-	TRBV15	TRBJ2-3	TGTGCCACCAGCAGAGATCACCCAAGGGTCCTCGATACGCAGTATTTT	CATSRDHPRVLDTQYF
few	-	TRBV29-1	TRBJ1-1	TGCAGCGCCGCGTACACTGAAGCTTTCTTT	CSAAYTEAFF
-	TRBD1	TRBV6-2/TRBV6-3	TRBJ1-2	TGTGCCAGCAGTCCGGGACAGGCCCGCGGATATGGCTACACCTTC	CASSPGQARGYGYTF
-	-	TRBV29-1	TRBJ2-7	TGCAGCGTTGGAGAACAGGGATTAGAGCAGTACTTC	CSVGEQGLEQYF
few	-	TRBV7-9	TRBJ2-1	TGTGCCAGCAGCCGCGAAAAAGGTGAATTCTTC	CASSREKGEFF
-	-	TRBV2	TRBJ1-3	TGTGCCAGCGCACGCGGAGGAAACACCATATATTTT	CASARGGNTIYF
few	-	TRBV4-3	TRBJ1-1	TGCGCCAGCAGCCACCGGGTAGCGGACACTGAAGCTTTCTTT	CASSHRVADTEAFF
many	-	TRBV12-3/TRBV12-4	TRBJ1-2	TGTGCCAGCACCCCGACCGGGTTTACCTATGGCTACACCTTC	CASTPTGFTYGYTF
many	TRBD2	TRBV5-1	TRBJ2-1	TGCGCCAGCAGCTACCCTAGCGGGGGGGAGCAGTTCTTC	CASSYPSGGEQFF
many	TRBD1	TRBV7-8	TRBJ1-5	TGTGCCAGCGAAATTGGACAGGGCAATCAGCCCCAGCATTTT	CASEIGQGNQPQHF
-	-	TRBV15	TRBJ2-1	TGTGCCACCAGCAGAGATTGGACTAACTCCTACAATGAGCAGTTCTTC	CATSRDWTNSYNEQFF
few	TRBD2	TRBV4-3	TRBJ2-3	TGCGCCAGCAGCCAAGATCGCGGGGGGGCAGATACGCAGTATTTT	CASSQDRGGADTQYF
-	TRBD1	TRBV6-1	TRBJ1-1	TGTGCCAGCATCGATCAGGGGGCAGGCACTGAAGCTTTCTTT	CASIDQGAGTEAFF
few	-	TRBV5-1	TRBJ2-3	TGCGCCAGCAGCTTTACCGCCAGGGGAATGGGCACAGATACGCAGTATTTT	CASSFTARGMGTDTQYF
-	TRBD1	TRBV5-4	TRBJ2-7	TGTGCCAGCAGCCTGGGTGGGACAGAACTCCACTACGAGCAGTACTTC	CASSLGGTELHYEQYF
many	TRBD1	TRBV3-1	TRBJ2-5	TGTGCCAGCAGCCAATCTGGGACAGCGTACCAAGAGACCCAGTACTTC	CASSQSGTAYQETQYF
few	TRBD1	TRBV18	TRBJ1-3	TGTGCCAGCCGTCCGGGACAGAGCTCTGGAAACACCATATATTTT	CASRPGQSSGNTIYF
few	-	TRBV5-1	TRBJ1-2	TGCGCCAGCAGCTGGGAGGTGGGCGTTCTCTCTCCTAACCCCTATGGCTACACCTTC	CASSWEVGVLSPNPYGYTF
-	TRBD2	TRBV7-2	TRBJ2-1	TGTGCCAGCAGCTCGGGACTAGCGGGGCATCGGGAGCTGTTCTTC	CASSSGLAGHRELFF
-	-	TRBV7-3	TRBJ2-3	TGTGCCAGCAGCCAGACCCCGGGACTTCTGAATACGCAGTATTTT	CASSQTPGLLNTQYF
many	TRBD1	TRBV18	TRBJ1-4	TGTGCCAGCTCACCGGGACAGGATGAAAAACTGTTTTTT	CASSPGQDEKLFF
few	-	TRBV9	TRBJ2-2	TGTGCCAGCAGGGGCAGGATCGTCCGGAACACCGGGGAGCTGTTTTTT	CASRGRIVRNTGELFF
-	-	TRBV5-1	TRBJ2-7	TGCGCCAGCGGACGGGACTCGGGATACGAGCAGTACTTC	CASGRDSGYEQYF
few	-	TRBV7-9	TRBJ1-1	TGTGCCAGCGCCCCCGGGACACGGAACACTGAAGCTTTCTTT	CASAPGTRNTEAFF
few	TRBD2	TRBV4-3	TRBJ2-5	TGCGCCAGCAGCCAAGCTCTAGGGACTATGGAGACCCAGTACTTC	CASSQALGTMETQYF
-	-	TRBV7-9	TRBJ2-5	TGTGCCAGCAGTTCACAGCCTTTCGAGACCCAGTACTTC	CASSSQPFETQYF
-	TRBD1	TRBV5-1	TRBJ1-6	TGCGCCAGCAAATCTACAGGGGGCTCCTATAATTCACCCCTCCACTTT	CASKSTGGSYNSPLHF
few	-	TRBV4-1	TRBJ1-3	TGCGCCAGCAGCCAAGGCCACTCTGGAAACACCATATATTTT	CASSQGHSGNTIYF
few	TRBD1	TRBV10-3	TRBJ1-1	TGTGCCATCGGATCAAGGGGACAGGGGGGGACTGAAGCTTTCTTT	CAIGSRGQGGTEAFF
-	TRBD2	TRBV19	TRBJ2-5	TGTGCCAGTAGTTTGGGGTGGCGGGGGGATCGGGAGACCCAGTACTTC	CASSLGWRGDRETQYF
-	-	TRBV6-1	TRBJ1-2	TGTGCCAGCAGCCTAGCCAGTGGGTCTAACTATGGCTACACCTTC	CASSLASGSNYGYTF
-	TRBD1	TRBV7-8	TRBJ2-1	TGTGCCAGCAGCTTAGCGGCAACAGGGGAAAATGAGCAGTTCTTC	CASSLAATGENEQFF
-	TRBD2	TRBV5-1	TRBJ2-6	TGCGCCAGCAGCTTGGGAGCGGGGGGCCCCTCTGGGGCCAACGTCCTGACTTTC	CASSLGAGGPSGANVLTF
-	TRBD1	TRBV9	TRBJ1-4	TGTGCCAGCAGCGCAAAACAGGGGGGGAAAGAAAAACTGTTTTTT	CASSAKQGGKEKLFF
few	TRBD1	TRBV5-1	TRBJ2-7	TGCGCCAGCAGCACCGGGACAGGGGACTACGAGCAGTACTTC	CASSTGTGDYEQYF
few	-	TRBV6-6	TRBJ1-3	TGTGCCAGCATCGCAGGGTTTGAAAACACCATATATTTT	CASIAGFENTIYF
-	-	TRBV3-1	TRBJ2-5	TGTGCCAGCAGCCAAGAGGGGGCAGCACAAGAGACCCAGTACTTC	CASSQEGAAQETQYF
few	-	TRBV20-1	TRBJ1-5	TGCAGTGCTAGTCGGGGGTTGGCAGGGTATCAGCCCCAGCATTTT	CSASRGLAGYQPQHF
-	-	TRBV24-1	TRBJ2-4	TGTGCCACCAGTGTGTGGGTCTTACTAGCCAAAAACATTCAGTACTTC	CATSVWVLLAKNIQYF
-	TRBD1	TRBV29-1	TRBJ1-2	TGCAGCGCTACAGGGGAGAATGGCTACACCTTC	CSATGENGYTF
many	TRBD1	TRBV5-5	TRBJ1-2	TGTGCCAGCAGCTTTTACGTAGACAGGGCCAATGGCTACACCTTC	CASSFYVDRANGYTF
-	-	TRBV5-5	TRBJ1-2	TGTGCGAGCAGCTTGACCTACAGGGCCATGGCCTATGGGTACACCTTC	CASSLTYRAMAYGYTF
-	TRBD1	TRBV30	TRBJ2-1	TGTGCCTGGAGTGCACACAGGGGGATCTACAATGAGCAGTTCTTC	CAWSAHRGIYNEQFF
-	-	TRBV12-3/TRBV12-4	TRBJ1-5	TGTGCCAGCAGTTTACAGGGATGGAGCAATCAGCCCCAGCATTTT	CASSLQGWSNQPQHF
many	TRBD1	TRBV6-4	TRBJ2-1	TGTGCCAGCAGTGAAGCGGGACAGGGGGCTAATGAGCAGTTCTTC	CASSEAGQGANEQFF
-	-	TRBV5-1	TRBJ1-1	TGCGCCAGCAGCTTGGGGGTCAGATTGAACACTGAAGCTTTCTTT	CASSLGVRLNTEAFF
-	-	TRBV27	TRBJ1-6	TGTGCCAGCAGTTTTTACGACGGACCCAATTCACCCCTCCACTTT	CASSFYDGPNSPLHF
few	-	TRBV7-9	TRBJ2-3	TGTGCCAGCCTATTATCTAGCACAGATACGCAGTATTTT	CASLLSSTDTQYF
-	-	TRBV7-2	TRBJ2-7	TGTGCGGCTAGTGGGGGGCTCGGGTACGAGCAGTACTTC	CAASGGLGYEQYF
-	-	TRBV27	TRBJ2-7	TGTGCCAGCAGTTTATACGGCAGGGAATACTCCTATTTCCACGAGCAGTACTTC	CASSLYGREYSYFHEQYF
few	-	TRBV5-5	TRBJ1-5	TGTGCCAGCAGCTTGGGGGGAGGGTATAGCAATCAGCCCCAGCATTTT	CASSLGGGYSNQPQHF
many	-	TRBV18	TRBJ2-3	TGTGCCAGCTCACCAGACGAGGTTGATACGCAGTATTTT	CASSPDEVDTQYF
few	-	TRBV5-1	TRBJ2-2	TGCGCCAGCAGCGTACTACAGGGGAACACCGGGGAGCTGTTTTTT	CASSVLQGNTGELFF
-	-	TRBV9	TRBJ1-1	TGTGCCAGCAGCGACCGGGGGGGGAGGGGAAACACTGAAGCTTTCTTT	CASSDRGGRGNTEAFF
few	-	TRBV7-8	TRBJ2-1	TGTGCCAGCAGCTCCTATGAGGGTGAGCAGTTCTTC	CASSSYEGEQFF
-	-	TRBV20-1	TRBJ2-2	TGCAGTGCTAGAGATAGAGAGACTAGTTCTGTTTCCGGGGAGCTGTTTTTT	CSARDRETSSVSGELFF
few	TRBD1	TRBV2	TRBJ1-1	TGTGCCAGCAGTGTCAGGGGGGGTTCGGGGGACACTGAAGCTTTCTTT	CASSVRGGSGDTEAFF
-	-	TRBV7-9	TRBJ2-2	TGTGCCAGCAGCCCTTCGCATACCGGGGAGCTGTTTTTT	CASSPSHTGELFF
many	TRBD2	TRBV7-9	TRBJ2-1	TGTGCCAGCAGCTCCACCCTAGCGGCGCGCCAGTTCTTC	CASSSTLAARQFF
few	TRBD2	TRBV11-1	TRBJ2-5	TGTGCCAGCAGCTTAGGTTCGACTAGCGGGGGGGCAGACGAGACCCAGTACTTC	CASSLGSTSGGADETQYF